These 31 T cell receptor beta chains were all obtained from the same sample, sequenced in a study of T cell responses to AZD1222 COVID-19 vaccine. Assay: immunoSEQ multiplex PCR; the TCRdb copy retains only in-frame clones and omits some. Of roughly 60,000 clones detected, 80% to 90% appear once; the ten largest clones hold 15% to 20%. Sequences were derived from peripheral blood, sampled on day 0 of AZD1222 vaccination. The origin of the receptors is an adult in good health.

The chain links TRBV10-1 to TRBJ1-5; the match to TRBD1 covers 11 bases. Germline V CDR1 and CDR2: WNHNN, SYGVQD (reference sequence). The J segment lost 0 bases and the V segment lost 10 bases, leaving 14 bases of the junction unmatched. CDR3 length: 18 amino acids. CDR3 bases: TGCGCCATCCCTACCGGGACAGGGGGGACATATAGCAATCAGCCCCAGCATTTT. Translation: CAIPTGTGGTYSNQPQHF.

The chain couples TRBV10-3 to TRBJ2-1; unclear D gene. CDR3 length: 12 residues. V was shortened by 0 bases and J by 9 bases, with 6 bases between the two germline ends. Germline CDR1 and CDR2: ENHRY and SYGVKD. The CDR3 is CAISESASEQFF. In DNA form, the CDR3 reads TGTGCCATCAGTGAGTCAGCTAGTGAGCAGTTCTTC.

The V and J genes are TRBV1 and TRBJ1-5. TRBV1 is a listed pseudogene. The CDR3 length is 17 residues. CDR3 coding DNA: TGCACCAGCAGCCAAGATAGGGCACAGAGTAGCAATCAGCCCCAGCATTTT. Protein: CTSSQDRAQSSNQPQHF.

CDR3 DNA sequence: TGTGCCAGCAGCGTAGTGGGGCACTCCTACAATGAGCAGTTCTTC. Protein: CASSVVGHSYNEQFF. The chain couples TRBV9 to TRBJ2-1, with D perhaps matching TRBD1 (5 bases). Trimming removed 0 bases at V and 0 bases at J, with 7 bases between. Per the germline V gene, CDR1 is SGDLS and CDR2 is YYNGEE. The CDR3 length is 15 residues. Supplemented by reference TRBV9 and TRBJ2-1, the full variable domain reads DSGVTQTPKHLITATGQRVTLRCSPRSGDLSVYWYQQSLDQGLQFLIQYYNGEERAKGNILERFSAQQFPDLHSELNLSSLELGDSALYFCASSVVGHSYNEQFFGPGTRLTVL.

This chain links TRBV7-9 with TRBJ1-5; no definite D call. The CDR3 covers 14 residues. CDR1 is SEHNR and CDR2 is FQNEAQ in the germline V gene (reference sequence). Trimming removed 3 bases from V and 1 base from J, with 7 bases in between. The CDR3 coding sequence is TGTGCCAGCAGCTTGGAACGGAGCAATCAGCCCCAGCATTTT. This gives the protein CASSLERSNQPQHF.

V gene TRBV23-1 combines with J gene TRBJ2-7; TRBD2 might be the D (6 bases). TRBV23-1 is identified as an open reading frame with a role that is uncertain. V was cut by 8 bases and J by 6 bases, with 20 bases left in between. The CDR3 sequence is 14 residues long. The CDR3 loop is CASQTPRRVGEQYV. In nucleotides, the CDR3 is TGCGCCAGCCAAACACCAAGGAGGGTTGGCGAGCAGTACGTC.

This clone was detected only once. This sequence joins TRBV6-2 or TRBV6-3 and TRBJ1-2, with 10 bases fitting TRBD1. Trimming removed 5 bases from V and 8 bases from J; junction bases left unmatched: 14. CDR3 length equals 16 residues. The germline V gene has CDR1 MNHEY and CDR2 SVGEGT. The CDR3 nucleotides are TGTGCCAGCAGTCCCCGGGACAGGGGAGGTAAGGAAGGCTACACCTTC. Translation gives CASSPRDRGGKEGYTF.

The rearrangement uses TRBV18 and TRBJ2-1; D possibly corresponds to TRBD1 (6 bases). This CDR3 comprises 17 residues. V dropped 1 base and J dropped 10 bases, with 23 bases sitting between them. The germline V gene has CDR1 KGHSH and CDR2 LQKENI. DNA of the CDR3: TGTGCCAGCTCACCACTGGGGGCGACACCTAAAGAGAGGGAGCAGTTCTTC. It yields the protein CASSPLGATPKEREQFF.

The chain has TRBV19 and TRBJ2-3; perhaps D is TRBD1 or TRBD2 (5 bases each). Germline CDR1 and CDR2: LNHDA and SQIVND (reference sequence). V was cut by 3 bases and J by 6 bases, with 16 bases left in between. This CDR3 is 15 amino acids long. CDR3 region: CASSIFGTGQDTQYF. DNA of the CDR3: TGTGCCAGTAGTATTTTTGGAACGGGGCAGGATACGCAGTATTTT. Using reference TRBV19 and TRBJ2-3 for the parts outside the CDR3, the full variable domain is DGGITQSPKYLFRKEGQNVTLSCEQNLNHDAMYWYRQDPGQGLRLIYYSQIVNDFQKGDIAEGYSVSREKKESFPLTVTSAQKNPTAFYLCASSIFGTGQDTQYFGPGTRLTVL.

V is TRBV10-3 and J is TRBJ1-1; D not certain. V lost 6 bases to trimming and J lost 5 bases, with 16 bases between them. Germline CDR1 is ENHRY and CDR2 is SYGVKD. This CDR3 region has 14 residues. DNA of the CDR3: TGTGCCATCAGCTTAGCAGGAAGTCGGACTGAAGCTTTCTTT. It specifies CAISLAGSRTEAFF.

The chain couples TRBV5-4 to TRBJ2-1; the D gene is possibly TRBD1 (6 bases). Per germline, CDR1 SGHNT and CDR2 YYREEE (reference sequence). CDR3 size: 17 residues. Trimming left V 4 bases short and J 3 bases short, with 20 bases between. The CDR3 DNA reads as TGTGCCAGCAGCGGGCAGGGGAGTAGTTTCGGCTACAATGAGCAGTTCTTC. This encodes CASSGQGSSFGYNEQFF.

V gene TRBV5-8 combines with J gene TRBJ2-2; TRBD2 matches at 10 bases. Germline assignment: CDR1 SGHTS and CDR2 YDEGEE. The CDR3 is made up of 16 amino acids. Trimming cost V 3 bases and J 5 bases; bases outside gene matches: 7. The CDR3 is CASSSWTSGTTGELFF. DNA for the CDR3: TGTGCCAGCAGCTCTTGGACTAGCGGAACAACCGGGGAGCTGTTTTTT. Full variable domain (missing parts from reference TRBV5-8 and TRBJ2-2): EAGVTQSPTHLIKTRGQQATLRCSPISGHTSVYWYQQALGLGLQFLLWYDEGEERNRGNFPPRFSGRQFPNYSSELNVNALELEDSALYLCASSSWTSGTTGELFFGEGSRLTVL.

CDR3 in DNA: TGTGCCTGGAATAGTCTTAGGGGGTTTCTGCTGGGGACTTACTATGGCTACACCTTC. Translated, it gives CAWNSLRGFLLGTYYGYTF. The chain links TRBV30 to TRBJ1-2, with a possible D match to TRBD1 (6 bases). The V end was cut by 4 bases, the J end by 3 bases, with 30 bases between. Germline CDR1 and CDR2: GTSNPN and SVGIG (reference sequence). This CDR3 has 19 residues.

The rearrangement joins TRBV10-1 to TRBJ2-6; D unresolved. The CDR3 spans 19 residues. V lost 0 bases, J lost 0 bases, and 15 bases lay in between. CDR1 and CDR2 from the germline V gene are WNHNN and SYGVQD (reference sequence). CDR3 sequence (DNA): TGCGCCAGCAGTGAGTCGACTCGTCGGTCCGGCTCTGGGGCCAACGTCCTGACTTTC. It translates to CASSESTRRSGSGANVLTF.

This clone was counted a few times. V is TRBV19 and J is TRBJ2-5; 10 bases line up with TRBD1. The CDR3 loop spans 16 amino acids. Per germline, CDR1 LNHDA and CDR2 SQIVND (reference sequence). J gave up 3 bases and V 7 bases, and 11 bases lay outside the gene matches. The CDR3: CASTSTGGYEKETQYF. Here the CDR3 DNA reads TGTGCCAGTACCTCGACAGGGGGCTATGAGAAAGAGACCCAGTACTTC.

This chain links TRBV5-1 with TRBJ2-5; no definite D call. V lost 4 bases and J 1 base, leaving 11 bases between the germline ends. The CDR3 extends over 14 amino acids. The germline CDR1 and CDR2 sequences are SGHRS and YFSETQ. CDR3 nucleotides: TGCGCCAGCAGCCCCCCAAGTATCCAAGAGACCCAGTACTTC. It specifies CASSPPSIQETQYF.

The chain links TRBV7-8 to TRBJ2-2; 9 bases fit TRBD1. Germline V gene lookup returns CDR1 SGHVS and CDR2 FQNEAQ. The CDR3 runs to 16 residues. The trim removed 5 bases at V and 4 bases at J, leaving 8 bases unmatched. The CDR3 DNA reads TGTGCCAGCAGCCAACAACAGGGGGCACTCACCGGGGAGCTGTTTTTT. Translation: CASSQQQGALTGELFF.

The chain employs TRBV19 and TRBJ1-5, with TRBD1 matching over 9 bases. The CDR3 runs to 16 residues. Germline CDR1 is LNHDA and CDR2 is SQIVND (reference sequence). With V trimmed by 3 bases and J by 1 base, 4 bases remained unmatched. The CDR3 DNA reads as TGTGCCAGTAGTATGATACAGGGGGCGAGCAATCAGCCCCAGCATTTT. Amino acids: CASSMIQGASNQPQHF.

The V call is TRBV11-2, the J call TRBJ2-5; unclear D gene. V was clipped by 1 base and J by 2 bases, with 8 bases between them. CDR3 length: 14 residues. Germline V gene data show CDR1 as SGHAT and CDR2 as FQNNGV. The CDR3 is CASSLGAAQETQYF. The CDR3 DNA sequence: TGTGCCAGCAGCTTAGGTGCAGCACAAGAGACCCAGTACTTC. The complete variable domain, with remaining parts taken from reference TRBV11-2 and TRBJ2-5, reads EAGVAQSPRYKIIEKRQSVAFWCNPISGHATLYWYQQILGQGPKLLIQFQNNGVVDDSQLPKDRFSAERLKGVDSTLKIQPAKLEDSAVYLCASSLGAAQETQYFGPGTRLLVL.

The V call is TRBV29-1, the J call TRBJ2-2, with 8 bases identical to TRBD2. Germline V gene lookup returns CDR1 SQVTM and CDR2 ANQGSEA. Trimming at V came to 4 bases and at J to 7 bases, leaving 5 bases not matched to a gene. CDR3 length: 13 amino acids. The CDR3 is CSVATSEGGELFF. Here the CDR3 DNA reads TGCAGCGTTGCGACTAGCGAGGGCGGGGAGCTGTTTTTT.

This chain uses TRBV19 with TRBJ2-5, with TRBD1 matching 12 bases. After removal of 5 bases from V and 5 bases from J, the junction contained 9 bases not matched to a gene. The length of the CDR3 is 16 residues. The V gene's germline CDR1 is LNHDA and CDR2 SQIVND (reference sequence). CDR3 sequence (DNA): TGTGCCAGTAGTTTTGAGGGACAGGGGGCTTGGGAGACCCAGTACTTC. Translated, it gives CASSFEGQGAWETQYF.

The chain couples TRBV7-2 to TRBJ2-2; 9 positions agree with TRBD1. V dropped 4 bases and J dropped 7; count of bases not matched to a gene: 7. Germline V CDR1 and CDR2: SGHTA, FQGNSA. There are 15 residues in the CDR3. CDR3 amino acids: CASSSQGQGSGELFF. DNA of the CDR3: TGTGCCAGCAGCTCCCAGGGACAGGGAAGCGGGGAGCTGTTTTTT.

This chain links TRBV12-5 with TRBJ1-5, with unresolved D. V lost 2 bases to trimming and J lost 4 bases, with 0 bases between them. The CDR3 contains 11 residues. Germline lookup yields CDR1 LGHNT and CDR2 FRNRAP. DNA for the CDR3: TGTGCTAGTGGTTTGAATCAGCCCCAGCATTTT. Translated: CASGLNQPQHF.

The rearrangement joins TRBV5-1 to TRBJ2-1; TRBD2 matches at 13 bases. V shed 4 bases, J shed 10 bases, and the junction held 8 bases outside the gene matches. Germline loops: CDR1 SGHRS, CDR2 YFSETQ. This CDR3 is built from 15 residues. The CDR3 protein is CASSPGLAGSGEQFF. CDR3 sequence (DNA): TGCGCCAGCAGCCCGGGACTAGCGGGATCGGGGGAGCAGTTCTTC.

The rearrangement joins TRBV7-9 to TRBJ2-1, with D perhaps TRBD1 or TRBD2 (6 bases each). The CDR3 is 14 amino acids. CDR1 is SEHNR and CDR2 is FQNEAQ in the germline V gene (reference sequence). V was shortened by 5 bases and J by 10 bases, with 18 bases between the two germline ends. CDR3 sequence: CASSRGLDLGEQFF. The CDR3 region has the DNA TGTGCCAGCAGCCGGGGGCTGGACCTGGGCGAGCAGTTCTTC.

This clone occurred a few times. The chain employs TRBV6-2 or TRBV6-3 and TRBJ2-2; D is possibly TRBD1 (7 bases). The CDR3 is 16 residues long. Deletions cut 6 bases from V and 1 base from J, with 15 bases between. Germline V gives CDR1 MNHEY, CDR2 SVGEGT. CDR3 DNA sequence: TGTGCCAGCAGATACAGGGGAGGAAGGAACACCGGGGAGCTGTTTTTT. Encoded protein: CASRYRGGRNTGELFF.

The chain is built from TRBV7-2 and TRBJ2-1, with 8 bases matching TRBD1. The CDR3 extends over 15 amino acids. V shed 3 bases, J shed 8 bases, and the junction held 9 bases outside the gene matches. Germline V gene lookup returns CDR1 SGHTA and CDR2 FQGNSA. The CDR3 is CASSFQGAGYDEQFF. The CDR3 region has the DNA TGTGCCAGCAGCTTTCAGGGGGCAGGGTACGATGAGCAGTTCTTC.

This clone was counted only a few times. Written as DNA, the CDR3 is TGTGCCAGCAGTTTATCGCAAAGGGATACGCAGTATTTT. Translation gives CASSLSQRDTQYF. This chain uses TRBV27 with TRBJ2-3; D unclear. Germline CDR1 reads MNHEY; CDR2 reads SMNVEV (reference sequence). CDR3 length: 13 amino acids. The ends were cut back, 0 bases at V and 6 bases at J, with 7 bases in the middle.

This rearrangement joins TRBV21-1 to TRBJ2-7. TRBV21-1 is deemed a pseudogene. This CDR3 comprises 20 residues. The CDR3 loop reads CASSKAPFQRTGTGPYEQYF. DNA for the CDR3: TGTGCCAGCAGCAAAGCCCCATTTCAGCGAACCGGGACCGGGCCCTACGAGCAGTACTTC.

This sequence joins TRBV29-1 and TRBJ1-2; TRBD1 might be the D (6 bases). This CDR3 region has 14 residues. Germline CDR1 reads SQVTM; CDR2 reads ANQGSEA. The V gene lost 6 bases and the J gene lost 0 bases, with 14 bases spanning the gap. Here the CDR3 DNA reads TGCAGCGTGGCCCTGGGGGCCTCTAACTATGGCTACACCTTC. It encodes CSVALGASNYGYTF.

The chain couples TRBV28 to TRBJ1-2, with TRBD1 matching over 7 bases. The trim removed 7 bases at V and 4 bases at J, leaving 6 bases unmatched. Germline V gene data show CDR1 as MDHEN and CDR2 as SYDVKM. This CDR3 spans 13 amino acids. The CDR3 nucleotides read TGTGCCAGCATGTCGGGACAGATCTATGGCTACACCTTC. Its translation is CASMSGQIYGYTF.